The 27 T cell receptor beta chains given below trace back to one sample, sequenced in a study of T-cell reconstitution after alpha-beta-depleted transplantation in children. It was with unique molecular identifiers that the TCRbeta library was prepared. One entry per CDR3 protein, called by TCRdb with MiXCR from the PCR reads. The sample consists of around 800,000 distinct CDR3 sequences, 16% of them appearing once. Material: PBMCs, mostly from graft donor cells, obtained 360 days after TCRalphabeta/CD19-depleted stem cell transplant. The receptors shown here come from a male patient aged 10-17 years who had a stem cell transplant for acute lymphoblastic leukemia, so the T cells may come from the graft donor.

The V gene is TRBV4-1, the J gene TRBJ2-4; perhaps TRBD2 as D (6 bases). V shed 1 base and J shed 6 bases, with 7 bases lying between them. This CDR3 has 13 amino acids. Per germline, CDR1 MGHRA and CDR2 YSYEKL. Here the CDR3 DNA reads TGCGCCAGCAGCCAAGTCGGGGGAAACATTCAGTACTTC. Encoded protein: CASSQVGGNIQYF.

This clonotype occurred a few times. The rearrangement links TRBV13 to TRBJ2-5; 7 bases line up with TRBD2. The CDR3 extends over 16 amino acids. Germline CDR1 reads PRHDT; CDR2 reads FYEKMQ (reference sequence). V dropped 5 bases and J dropped 2; count of bases not matched to a gene: 11. The DNA for the CDR3 is TGTGCCAGCAGCCATGCGGGGCTAGCGGCACAAGAGACCCAGTACTTC. Its protein product is CASSHAGLAAQETQYF.

The rearrangement joins TRBV7-9 to TRBJ2-3, with 9 bases that match TRBD2. The CDR3 sequence is 16 residues long. The J segment lost 7 bases and the V segment lost 2 bases, leaving 10 bases of the junction unmatched. Germline V gene data show CDR1 as SEHNR and CDR2 as FQNEAQ (reference sequence). CDR3 bases: TGTGCCAGCAGCTTATCTGGTAGCGGGAGTGTGTATACGCAGTATTTT. The encoded protein is CASSLSGSGSVYTQYF.

The rearrangement links TRBV7-6 to TRBJ1-2, with 8 bases aligning to TRBD1. The J segment lost 7 bases and the V segment lost 4 bases, leaving 11 bases of the junction unmatched. CDR3 length: 15 amino acids. Per the germline V gene, CDR1 is SGHVS and CDR2 is FNYEAQ. This CDR3 is CASSWDRNDWFGYTF. CDR3 DNA: TGTGCCAGCAGCTGGGACAGGAATGATTGGTTTGGCTACACCTTC.

This sequence joins TRBV14 and TRBJ2-7, with TRBD1 as a possible D gene (6 bases). The CDR3 loop spans 14 amino acids. Trimming removed 4 bases at V and 4 bases at J, with 14 bases between. Germline CDR1 reads SGHDN; CDR2 reads FVKESK. The DNA for the CDR3 is TGTGCCAGCAGCCGACGAGGGACATATTACGAGCAGTACTTC. This sequence encodes CASSRRGTYYEQYF. The variable domain in full, completed from reference TRBV14 and TRBJ2-7, reads EAGVTQFPSHSVIEKGQTVTLRCDPISGHDNLYWYRRVMGKEIKFLLHFVKESKQDESGMPNNRFLAERTGGTYSTLKVQPAELEDSGVYFCASSRRGTYYEQYFGPGTRLTVT.

This clonotype was found a few times. The DNA of the CDR3 is TGTGCCACGTCGCTGACAGGGGTAGAGACCCAGTACTTC. This gives the protein CATSLTGVETQYF. The chain combines TRBV19 with TRBJ2-5; TRBD1 matches 8 bases. The CDR3 is 13 residues long. The J segment lost 4 bases and the V segment lost 10 bases, leaving 8 bases of the junction unmatched. The V gene's germline CDR1 is LNHDA and CDR2 SQIVND (reference sequence).

CDR3 DNA: TGCGCCAGCAGCTTCGATAGGAGCACTGAAGCTTTCTTT. Translating gives CASSFDRSTEAFF. This rearrangement joins TRBV5-1 to TRBJ1-1; no definite D call. The CDR3 covers 13 residues. The germline gives CDR1 SGHRS, CDR2 YFSETQ. The V and J ends lost 2 bases and 4 bases respectively, with 9 bases between them. Variable domain in full (rest from reference TRBV5-1 and TRBJ1-1): KAGVTQTPRYLIKTRGQQVTLSCSPISGHRSVSWYQQTPGQGLQFLFEYFSETQRNKGNFPGRFSGRQFSNSRSEMNVSTLELGDSALYLCASSFDRSTEAFFGQGTRLTVV.

This clonotype was observed a handful of times. The V and J genes are TRBV12-3 or TRBV12-4 and TRBJ1-3, with 7 bases that match TRBD1. V lost 3 bases to trimming and J lost 11 bases; unmatched junction nucleotides: 4. This CDR3 spans 12 amino acids. CDR3 sequence: CASSFIQGAIYF. The DNA of the CDR3 is TGTGCCAGCAGTTTTATCCAGGGGGCCATATATTTT.

This clonotype was counted a few times. In DNA, the CDR3 is TGCAGCGCAGGGGAGGGTTGGACCGGGGAGCTGTTTTTT. Amino acids: CSAGEGWTGELFF. The V and J genes are TRBV29-1 and TRBJ2-2, with a possible D match to TRBD2 (7 bases). This CDR3 region has 13 residues. The V gene lost 7 bases and the J gene lost 5 bases, with 14 bases spanning the gap. From germline, CDR1 is SQVTM and CDR2 ANQGSEA.

This clonotype was observed a handful of times. This chain joins TRBV7-2 and TRBJ2-3, with D tentatively TRBD2 (6 bases). CDR1 and CDR2 (germline): SGHTA, FQGNSA. V lost 0 bases, J lost 6 bases, and 13 bases lay in between. The CDR3 runs 15 residues. Here the CDR3 reads CASSLAATRDDTQYF. CDR3 DNA sequence: TGTGCCAGCAGCTTAGCAGCGACTAGGGACGATACGCAGTATTTT.

This clonotype was counted at least ten times. The V gene is TRBV28, the J gene TRBJ2-7; a weak D match, TRBD2 (5 bases). Per the germline V gene, CDR1 is MDHEN and CDR2 is SYDVKM. This CDR3 comprises 12 residues. Trimming left V 6 bases short and J 4 bases short, with 10 bases between. DNA of the CDR3: TGTGCCAGCAGGCCGACGGGATACGAGCAGTACTTC. Translated, it gives CASRPTGYEQYF.

In this sample, this clonotype turned up a few times. The V and J genes are TRBV9 and TRBJ1-2; D might be TRBD1 (5 bases). The CDR3 loop spans 14 amino acids. Germline-derived CDR1 and CDR2 are SGDLS and YYNGEE. V lost 4 bases and J lost 4, with 14 bases in between. The CDR3 region has the DNA TGTGCCAGCAGCATCCGGGACTCTAGCTATGGCTACACCTTC. Translated: CASSIRDSSYGYTF.

This rearrangement joins TRBV5-6 to TRBJ2-7; 7 bases are shared with TRBD2. J lost 0 bases, V lost 5 bases, and 8 bases had no gene match. Looked up from germline, CDR1 is SGHDT and CDR2 is YYEEEE. The CDR3 runs to 15 residues. CDR3 amino acids: CASRLAGPSSYEQYF. CDR3 DNA sequence: TGTGCCAGCAGATTAGCGGGTCCTAGCTCCTACGAGCAGTACTTC. The full variable domain, rest sourced from reference TRBV5-6 and TRBJ2-7, is DAGVTQSPTHLIKTRGQQVTLRCSPKSGHDTVSWYQQALGQGPQFIFQYYEEEERQRGNFPDRFSGHQFPNYSSELNVNALLLGDSALYLCASRLAGPSSYEQYFGPGTRLTVT.

This clonotype was seen more than once but under ten times. The chain employs TRBV4-1 and TRBJ2-7; 8 positions match TRBD2. This CDR3 has 15 amino acids. V dropped 1 base and J dropped 5; count of bases not matched to a gene: 7. Germline CDR1 MGHRA, CDR2 YSYEKL. The CDR3 DNA sequence: TGCGCCAGCAGCCAAGTGAGCGGGAGACCCCACGAGCAGTACTTC. Its translation is CASSQVSGRPHEQYF.

This clonotype has only one observation. This sequence joins TRBV7-9 and TRBJ1-4, with a tentative D call TRBD1 (6 bases). The V gene lost 1 base and the J gene lost 3 bases, with 9 bases spanning the gap. The CDR3 contains 15 residues. Looked up from germline, CDR1 is SEHNR and CDR2 is FQNEAQ (reference sequence). CDR3 nucleotides: TGTGCCAGCAGCTTAGAGGGGGACCCTAATGAAAAACTGTTTTTT. It translates to CASSLEGDPNEKLFF.

This chain links TRBV4-1 with TRBJ1-1, with 7 bases matching TRBD1. V shed 2 bases and J 1 base; nucleotides not matched to a gene: 4. Germline loops: CDR1 MGHRA, CDR2 YSYEKL. The CDR3 length is 15 residues. CDR3 loop: CASSQPNRGNTEAFF. The CDR3 DNA follows: TGCGCCAGCAGCCAACCAAACAGGGGGAACACTGAAGCTTTCTTT.

This clonotype was detected many times. V usage is TRBV12-3 or TRBV12-4 and J usage is TRBJ2-6; D is undetermined. This CDR3 has 17 amino acids. The ends were cut back, 10 bases at V and 0 bases at J, with 19 bases in the middle. CDR3 bases: TGTGCCACCGACGACCATTTAGGCCCCTCTGGGGCCAACGTCCTGACTTTC. Amino acids: CATDDHLGPSGANVLTF.

The genes are TRBV3-1 and TRBJ2-7, with D uncertain. The CDR3 runs to 16 residues. Germline V lookup: CDR1 LGHDT, CDR2 YNNKEL (reference sequence). V was trimmed by 3 bases and J by 0 bases, leaving 15 bases between them. CDR3 sequence reads: CASSQGILALSYEQYF. The CDR3 nucleotides are TGTGCCAGCAGCCAGGGCATACTGGCCCTCTCCTACGAGCAGTACTTC.

The chain has TRBV4-1 and TRBJ2-7, with D possibly TRBD1 on 7 matching bases. V lost 1 base, J lost 2 bases, and 12 bases lay in between. Per the germline V gene, CDR1 is MGHRA and CDR2 is YSYEKL. The CDR3 is 15 amino acids. The CDR3 coding sequence is TGCGCCAGCAGCCAAGTGGGGGGACAGACCTACGAGCAGTACTTC. This translates into CASSQVGGQTYEQYF.

V usage is TRBV28 and J usage is TRBJ1-2; tentative D call: TRBD1 (6 bases). The CDR3 spans 14 residues. Germline-derived CDR1 and CDR2 are MDHEN and SYDVKM. Deletions cut 2 bases from V and 4 bases from J, with 11 bases between. The CDR3 nucleotides are TGTGCCAGCAGTTTACTTCAGGACAGCTATGGCTACACCTTC. Its translation is CASSLLQDSYGYTF.

J is TRBJ2-1 and V is TRBV7-9; D is possibly TRBD1 (6 bases). The CDR3 loop spans 14 amino acids. Germline CDR1 SEHNR, CDR2 FQNEAQ (reference sequence). V was trimmed by 5 bases and J by 10 bases, leaving 18 bases between them. The DNA of the CDR3 is TGTGCCAGCAGCCATGCAGGGGCCCGAAAAGAGCAGTTCTTC. Encoded protein: CASSHAGARKEQFF.

This chain joins TRBV18 and TRBJ2-2; D call uncertain. This CDR3 has 14 amino acids. Germline CDR1 and CDR2: KGHSH and LQKENI. The V and J ends lost 3 bases and 3 bases respectively, with 8 bases between them. This CDR3 reads CASSPLVYTGELFF. The CDR3, as DNA: TGTGCCAGCTCACCCCTAGTGTACACCGGGGAGCTGTTTTTT.

The rearrangement links TRBV27 to TRBJ2-3; D ambiguous. The V end lost 4 bases, the J end lost 8 bases, and 19 bases lay between the germline ends. Germline values: CDR1 MNHEY, CDR2 SMNVEV (reference sequence). This CDR3 spans 15 amino acids. CDR3 DNA sequence: TGTGCCAGCAGTTCATTCGGTATCGGGTCAGGTACGCAGTATTTT. It yields the protein CASSSFGIGSGTQYF.

The chain uses TRBV11-2 and TRBJ1-1; the match to TRBD1 covers 8 bases. Germline V gene sequence: CDR1 SGHAT, CDR2 FQNNGV. The trim removed 4 bases at V and 0 bases at J, leaving 13 bases unmatched. The length of the CDR3 is 18 residues. The CDR3 spells CASSSGRPGQVMNTEAFF. Written as DNA, the CDR3 is TGTGCCAGCAGCTCCGGTAGACCGGGACAGGTGATGAACACTGAAGCTTTCTTT.

In this sample, this clonotype turned up once. The genes are TRBV20-1 and TRBJ2-7, with D unresolved. V dropped 0 bases and J dropped 7 bases, with 13 bases sitting between them. The V gene's germline CDR1 is DFQATT and CDR2 SNEGSKA (reference sequence). The CDR3 loop spans 13 amino acids. The CDR3 sequence: CSAREGFMREQYF. In nucleotides, the CDR3 is TGCAGTGCTAGAGAGGGCTTTATGCGGGAGCAGTACTTC.

This clonotype was seen only a few times. This chain connects TRBV27 to TRBJ2-3; TRBD2 aligns across 7 bases. The junction had 8 bases not matched to a gene; V was cut back by 3 bases and J by 11 bases. The CDR3 loop spans 13 amino acids. Germline V gene sequence: CDR1 MNHEY, CDR2 SMNVEV (reference sequence). CDR3: CASSFSGLERQYF. Written as DNA, the CDR3 is TGTGCCAGCAGTTTCTCTGGACTAGAGAGGCAGTATTTT.

V is TRBV6-5 and J is TRBJ1-1, with D possibly being TRBD1 (5 bases). V was trimmed by 0 bases and J by 4 bases, leaving 9 bases between them. This CDR3 contains 14 residues. From germline, CDR1 is MNHEY and CDR2 SVGAGI. CDR3 region: CASSYSGVLTEAFF. In nucleotides, the CDR3 is TGTGCCAGCAGTTACTCGGGGGTTCTCACTGAAGCTTTCTTT.